The T cell receptor (beta chain) under discussion was sequenced for a study of cytomegalovirus exposure and HLA in healthy donors. Study results and caveats: Several of the most significant clusters were apparently associated with common viral pathogens in a later analysis. Most of the TCR beta V segments (in an earlier analysis) were productive either about 87% or about 30% of the time. Researchers reported in a later analysis that a missense DCLRE1C variant was tied to TCR beta V- and J-gene trimming.

Primers included in the PCR were 60 Vbeta and 13 Jbeta primers. Produced via immunoSEQ multiplex PCR; TCRdb's table is partial and in-frame only. The data contain more than 75,000 clones, more than 70% of them singletons. CDR1 and CDR2 from the germline V gene are SGHRS and YFSETQ. The CDR3 spans 17 residues. Trimming removed 0 bases from V and 1 base from J, with 16 bases in between. This clone was found a few times. The target antigen is unknown. Given a far larger clone just one base away, this is likely a sequencing read error. Sequencing was carried out using PBMCs. This TCR came from a woman between 40 and 55 years old in good health and CMV-seronegative. This chain uses TRBV5-1 with TRBJ2-5; possible D gene TRBD2, 5 bases. CDR3 protein: CASSLAMDSRAQETQYF. Written as DNA, the CDR3 is TGCGCCAGCAGCTTGGCAATGGACTCCCGTGCCCAAGAGACCCAGTACTTC.